These 30 T cell receptor beta chains were all obtained from the same sample, sequenced in a study of beta chain features in type 1 diabetes. Study-wide points: TCRB CDR3 length was moderately but significantly reduced in all four CD4+ subsets of Type 1 diabetes patients.

These receptors' targets are unknown. The study reverse transcribed the entire isolated RNA, so it sequenced expressed TCRB transcripts. Using immunoSEQ multiplex PCR, the repertoire was profiled, and TCRdb retains in-frame clones only, with some absent. This sample has around 160,000 clones, with about 8.3% found just once. The specimen was central memory CD4+ T cells from blood. The origin of the receptors is a young woman with type 1 diabetes.

This rearrangement joins TRBV19 to TRBJ1-5; 7 bases are shared with TRBD1. The CDR3 is 13 residues long. Germline loops: CDR1 LNHDA, CDR2 SQIVND (reference sequence). The V and J ends lost 1 base and 7 bases, in that order; junction bases with no gene match: 1. The CDR3 nucleotides are TGTGCCAGTAGTATAGGGGACAGACAGCCCCAGCATTTT. The encoded protein is CASSIGDRQPQHF.

This chain links TRBV5-1 with TRBJ2-3, with D maybe TRBD1 (5 bases). There are 15 residues in the CDR3. Between the trimmed V and J ends, which lost 2 bases and 1 base, there was a span of 11 bases. CDR1 and CDR2 from the germline V gene are SGHRS and YFSETQ. The CDR3 DNA reads as TGCGCCAGCAGCTTTGCCGGCAGGGGCACAGATACGCAGTATTTT. Translating it yields CASSFAGRGTDTQYF.

Concerning this clone: Other nucleotide sequences from this sample produce the same CDR3. This chain uses TRBV6-5 with TRBJ1-1; tentative D call: TRBD1 (5 bases). The V end was cut by 5 bases, the J end by 0 bases, with 10 bases between. The germline V gene has CDR1 MNHEY and CDR2 SVGAGI. CDR3 length: 14 amino acids. CDR3: CASSQRQLNTEAFF. The CDR3, as DNA: TGTGCCAGCAGTCAGAGACAGTTGAACACTGAAGCTTTCTTT.

In its sample, this clone was seen a few times. This chain joins TRBV5-1 and TRBJ2-7; TRBD1 matches at 9 bases. V gave up 1 base and J gave up 4 bases; unmatched junction bases: 9. Germline V gene sequence: CDR1 SGHRS, CDR2 YFSETQ. The length of the CDR3 is 16 residues. This CDR3 reads CASSLTAPDRGYEQYF. CDR3 bases: TGCGCCAGCAGCTTGACGGCCCCGGACAGGGGTTACGAGCAGTACTTC.

The chain uses TRBV9 and TRBJ1-2; the D gene is possibly TRBD1 (6 bases). This CDR3 is built from 17 residues. Looked up from germline, CDR1 is SGDLS and CDR2 is YYNGEE. V was pared by 4 bases and J by 5 bases, with 24 bases between. The CDR3 sequence is CASSRQGGFGGLYGYTF. As DNA, the CDR3 is TGTGCCAGCAGCCGCCAAGGGGGTTTTGGGGGCTTATATGGCTACACCTTC. Full variable domain (remainder filled in from reference TRBV9 and TRBJ1-2): DSGVTQTPKHLITATGQRVTLRCSPRSGDLSVYWYQQSLDQGLQFLIQYYNGEERAKGNILERFSAQQFPDLHSELNLSSLELGDSALYFCASSRQGGFGGLYGYTFGSGTRLTVV.

This clone came up a few times. The chain has TRBV2 and TRBJ2-7; TRBD2 agrees at 9 bases. CDR1 and CDR2 from the germline V gene are SNHLY and FYNNEI. The ends lost 7 bases at V and 3 bases at J; junction bases unmatched: 10. There are 15 residues in the CDR3. Here the CDR3 reads CASKSAGGEYYEQYF. CDR3 DNA: TGTGCCAGCAAATCGGCGGGGGGGGAATACTACGAGCAGTACTTC.

The chain recombines TRBV10-3 with TRBJ1-1; D may be TRBD1 (6 bases). The CDR3 runs to 13 residues. Germline V gene data show CDR1 as ENHRY and CDR2 as SYGVKD. The ends were cut back, 4 bases at V and 1 base at J, with 7 bases in the middle. The CDR3 region is CAISGQENTEAFF. CDR3 coding DNA: TGTGCCATCAGTGGACAGGAGAACACTGAAGCTTTCTTT.

This clone was detected only a few times. V is TRBV7-2 and J is TRBJ1-2; D is ambiguous. Germline CDR1 and CDR2: SGHTA and FQGNSA. The CDR3 totals 12 residues. Trimming removed 4 bases at V and 4 bases at J, with 7 bases between. The CDR3: CASSYDFYGYTF. The CDR3 DNA is TGTGCCAGCAGCTATGACTTCTATGGCTACACCTTC.

V usage is TRBV29-1 and J usage is TRBJ2-1; TRBD2 matches at 10 bases. The ends lost 6 bases at V and 5 bases at J; junction bases unmatched: 10. The CDR3 is 15 residues long. Germline V gene data show CDR1 as SQVTM and CDR2 as ANQGSEA. CDR3: CSVARTSGTNNEQFF. CDR3 coding DNA: TGCAGCGTGGCTAGGACTAGCGGTACGAACAATGAGCAGTTCTTC.

The gene calls are TRBV15 and TRBJ2-1, with 12 positions matching TRBD2. CDR3 length: 17 amino acids. J was trimmed by 7 bases and V by 1 base; bases with no gene match: 8. Germline assignment: CDR1 LNHNV and CDR2 YYDKDF (reference sequence). This CDR3 is CATSRAASGGAANEQFF. The CDR3 DNA follows: TGTGCCACCAGCAGAGCGGCTAGCGGGGGGGCAGCAAATGAGCAGTTCTTC.

The chain has TRBV11-2 and TRBJ2-7, with 13 bases that match TRBD2. V was clipped by 6 bases and J by 0 bases; unmatched bases: 5. Germline lookup yields CDR1 SGHAT and CDR2 FQNNGV. This CDR3 region has 16 residues. The CDR3 bases are TGTGCCAGCAGTACCGGGACTAGCGGGACCTCCTACGAGCAGTACTTC. Its translation: CASSTGTSGTSYEQYF.

Only a few counts were recorded for this clone. The V gene is TRBV4-3, the J gene TRBJ1-2; D gene unclear. The CDR3 spans 15 residues. In germline, CDR1 is LGHNA, CDR2 YSLEER. V was cut by 0 bases and J by 0 bases, with 8 bases left in between. This chain's CDR3 is CASSQDAGANYGYTF. The CDR3 region has the DNA TGCGCCAGCAGCCAAGACGCCGGTGCTAACTATGGCTACACCTTC.

J is TRBJ2-3 and V is TRBV15; 9 nucleotides match TRBD2. Per germline, CDR1 LNHNV and CDR2 YYDKDF (reference sequence). This CDR3 has 14 residues. With V trimmed by 7 bases and J by 1 base, 3 bases remained unmatched. The CDR3 DNA sequence: TGTGCCACCAACGGCGGGGGGGGCACAGATACGCAGTATTTT. It is translated as CATNGGGGTDTQYF.

This clone was seen only a few times. The sample carries other DNA sequences with the same CDR3. The V gene is TRBV19, the J gene TRBJ1-2; 8 bases match TRBD1. Germline V CDR1 and CDR2: LNHDA, SQIVND (reference sequence). The CDR3 extends over 12 amino acids. V was pared by 6 bases and J by 8 bases, with 5 bases of the junction left unmatched. This chain's CDR3 is CASSLRQGGYTF. The CDR3, as DNA: TGTGCCAGTAGCCTCCGACAGGGGGGCTACACCTTC.

The chain links TRBV18 to TRBJ2-3; D gene uncertain. Trimming removed 3 bases at V and 6 bases at J, with 10 bases between. Germline V CDR1 and CDR2: KGHSH, LQKENI. This CDR3 has 13 amino acids. The CDR3 DNA sequence: TGTGCCAGCTCACCGTCGGAGACGGATACGCAGTATTTT. This encodes CASSPSETDTQYF. Full variable domain (missing parts from reference TRBV18 and TRBJ2-3): NAGVMQNPRHLVRRRGQEARLRCSPMKGHSHVYWYRQLPEEGLKFMVYLQKENIIDESGMPKERFSAEFPKEGPSILRIQQVVRGDSAAYFCASSPSETDTQYFGPGTRLTVL.

This chain uses TRBV29-1 with TRBJ2-3; D is possibly TRBD1 (5 bases). Looked up from germline, CDR1 is SQVTM and CDR2 is ANQGSEA. V was clipped by 4 bases and J by 4 bases, with 12 bases between them. The CDR3 is 13 residues long. DNA for the CDR3: TGCAGCGTTGGGGCAGGGAACCCAGATACGCAGTATTTT. Its protein product is CSVGAGNPDTQYF.

This chain connects TRBV5-1 to TRBJ2-5, with 9 bases fitting TRBD2. This CDR3 region has 16 residues. Trimming at V came to 0 bases and at J to 5 bases, leaving 8 bases not matched to a gene. The germline V gene has CDR1 SGHRS and CDR2 YFSETQ. The CDR3 nucleotides are TGCGCCAGCAGCTTGGCGCCGAGGCTAGCGGGGGAGACCCAGTACTTC. Protein product: CASSLAPRLAGETQYF.

A few counts support this clone. J is TRBJ1-1 and V is TRBV29-1; D not resolved. The V end lost 7 bases, the J end lost 1 base, and 16 bases lay between the germline ends. Germline V lookup: CDR1 SQVTM, CDR2 ANQGSEA. The CDR3 contains 14 residues. The CDR3 here is CSAIAGLGNTEAFF. CDR3 bases: TGCAGCGCAATAGCTGGGTTGGGGAACACTGAAGCTTTCTTT. The variable domain in full, completed from reference TRBV29-1 and TRBJ1-1, reads SAVISQKPSRDICQRGTSLTIQCQVDSQVTMMFWYRQQPGQSLTLIATANQGSEATYESGFVIDKFPISRPNLTFSTLTVSNMSPEDSSIYLCSAIAGLGNTEAFFGQGTRLTVV.

This clone was detected only a few times. The DNA for the CDR3 is TGTGCCTGGACAAGCGGACAGGGTCAAGGCTACACCTTC. Its translation is CAWTSGQGQGYTF. The chain carries TRBV30 and TRBJ1-2, with TRBD1 matching 8 bases. Germline values: CDR1 GTSNPN, CDR2 SVGIG (reference sequence). The CDR3 has 13 residues. The V segment lost 4 bases and the J segment 8 bases; nucleotides outside the gene matches: 9.

The rearrangement uses TRBV4-3 and TRBJ2-3; TRBD2 agrees at 7 bases. CDR3 size: 17 residues. V was pared by 0 bases and J by 6 bases, with 12 bases of the junction left unmatched. Germline V lookup: CDR1 LGHNA, CDR2 YSLEER. CDR3 nucleotides: TGCGCCAGCAGCCAAGAAGGAGGGGCAGGGAGGGGTGATACGCAGTATTTT. The encoded protein is CASSQEGGAGRGDTQYF.

The chain couples TRBV7-2 to TRBJ2-1, with TRBD2 matching over 7 bases. V lost 6 bases, J lost 3 bases, and 8 bases stayed unmatched. This CDR3 is 15 amino acids long. Germline CDR1 SGHTA, CDR2 FQGNSA. This chain's CDR3 is CASRRSGNSYNEQFF. The DNA of the CDR3 is TGTGCCAGCAGGCGCAGCGGGAATAGCTACAATGAGCAGTTCTTC.

The chain carries TRBV5-1 and TRBJ2-1; 9 bases line up with TRBD1. Germline loops: CDR1 SGHRS, CDR2 YFSETQ. V trimming: 2 bases; J trimming: 6 bases; junction bases outside the gene matches: 15. This CDR3 is 18 amino acids long. The CDR3, as DNA: TGCGCCAGCAGCTTTGCGGGACAGGGAGGAACTAGTGCCAATGAGCAGTTCTTC. As protein: CASSFAGQGGTSANEQFF. The full variable domain, completed using reference TRBV5-1 and TRBJ2-1, is KAGVTQTPRYLIKTRGQQVTLSCSPISGHRSVSWYQQTPGQGLQFLFEYFSETQRNKGNFPGRFSGRQFSNSRSEMNVSTLELGDSALYLCASSFAGQGGTSANEQFFGPGTRLTVL.

There are many counts of this clone. The chain employs TRBV4-2 and TRBJ2-7, with 9 nucleotides matching TRBD1. V was pared by 4 bases and J by 5 bases, with 6 bases of the junction left unmatched. Germline assignment: CDR1 LGHNA and CDR2 YNFKEQ. The CDR3 has 14 residues. CDR3 DNA sequence: TGTGCCAGCAGCCGAGCAACAGGGGGCGACGAGCAGTACTTC. Protein product: CASSRATGGDEQYF.

This clone was seen a handful of times. This chain links TRBV2 with TRBJ2-1; a weak D match, TRBD1 (6 bases). The length of the CDR3 is 14 residues. Germline loops: CDR1 SNHLY, CDR2 FYNNEI. Trimming took 7 bases from V and 1 from J, leaving 11 bases between them. The CDR3 reads CASIARGSYNEQFF. CDR3 sequence (DNA): TGTGCCAGCATTGCCAGGGGATCCTACAATGAGCAGTTCTTC.

The genes are TRBV5-5 and TRBJ1-1, with 7 nucleotides matching TRBD1. V shed 6 bases and J 3 bases; nucleotides not matched to a gene: 2. This CDR3 spans 12 amino acids. Germline lookup yields CDR1 SGHKS and CDR2 YYEKEE (reference sequence). The CDR3 here is CASTRGYTEAFF. CDR3 sequence (DNA): TGTGCCAGCACCAGGGGGTACACTGAAGCTTTCTTT.

The chain uses TRBV19 and TRBJ2-5; tentatively, D is TRBD2 (5 bases). V lost 3 bases and J lost 7, with 18 bases in between. The CDR3 has 15 amino acids. The germline CDR1 and CDR2 sequences are LNHDA and SQIVND (reference sequence). The CDR3 loop is CASSISSVWRATQYF. DNA for the CDR3: TGTGCCAGTAGTATCAGTAGCGTCTGGCGCGCGACCCAGTACTTC.

The V gene is TRBV4-3, the J gene TRBJ2-3, with TRBD1 as a possible D gene (6 bases). Trimming removed 4 bases at V and 2 bases at J, with 10 bases between. CDR1 is LGHNA and CDR2 is YSLEER in the germline V gene. The length of the CDR3 is 14 residues. The CDR3 nucleotides read TGCGCCAGCAGCCCCTCAGGGGTCACAGATACGCAGTATTTT. This translates into CASSPSGVTDTQYF.

The J gene is TRBJ2-5, the V gene TRBV18; 7 bases map to TRBD2. CDR1 and CDR2 (germline): KGHSH, LQKENI. The CDR3 has 15 residues. Trimming cost V 6 bases and J 5 bases; bases outside gene matches: 12. For the CDR3, the DNA is TGTGCCAGCTCGCCCCCCGGGAGGAGGAGGGAGACCCAGTACTTC. Protein: CASSPPGRRRETQYF.

The V and J genes are TRBV7-2 and TRBJ2-3; the match to TRBD1 covers 7 bases. The germline gives CDR1 SGHTA, CDR2 FQGNSA. The CDR3 totals 14 residues. Unmatched junction bases numbered 8, after V lost 7 bases and J lost 4 bases. In nucleotides, the CDR3 is TGTGCCAGCACCCACAGGGGTTTCGCAGATACGCAGTATTTT. Its protein is CASTHRGFADTQYF.

The rearrangement links TRBV7-9 to TRBJ2-3, with D tentatively TRBD1 (6 bases). Germline V gene sequence: CDR1 SEHNR, CDR2 FQNEAQ (reference sequence). V was trimmed by 5 bases and J by 2 bases, leaving 14 bases between them. This CDR3 comprises 15 residues. CDR3 in DNA: TGTGCCAGCAGCACGTGGACAGTCTACACAGATACGCAGTATTTT. This codes for CASSTWTVYTDTQYF.